The clone carrying this T cell receptor beta chain was observed at least ten times. This sample is drawn from a study of tumor-infiltrating lymphocytes in oesophageal squamous cell carcinoma. Using its own MiXCR run on the PCR reads, TCRdb lists one record per CDR3 protein. Here the sample spans roughly 23,000 distinct CDR3 sequences, over 30% being singletons. CDR3 size: 16 residues. Germline values: CDR1 ENHRY, CDR2 SYGVKD. Unmatched junction bases numbered 7, after V lost 4 bases and J lost 1 base. This chain connects TRBV10-3 to TRBJ2-7, with TRBD2 identical over 10 bases. Sequenced input: esophageal tumor tissue. This clonotype was sampled from a female donor with esophageal squamous cell carcinoma. The DNA of the CDR3 is TGTGCCATCAGTGGACATAGCGGGGGGAAGTCCTACGAGCAGTACTTC. Translating gives CAISGHSGGKSYEQYF.